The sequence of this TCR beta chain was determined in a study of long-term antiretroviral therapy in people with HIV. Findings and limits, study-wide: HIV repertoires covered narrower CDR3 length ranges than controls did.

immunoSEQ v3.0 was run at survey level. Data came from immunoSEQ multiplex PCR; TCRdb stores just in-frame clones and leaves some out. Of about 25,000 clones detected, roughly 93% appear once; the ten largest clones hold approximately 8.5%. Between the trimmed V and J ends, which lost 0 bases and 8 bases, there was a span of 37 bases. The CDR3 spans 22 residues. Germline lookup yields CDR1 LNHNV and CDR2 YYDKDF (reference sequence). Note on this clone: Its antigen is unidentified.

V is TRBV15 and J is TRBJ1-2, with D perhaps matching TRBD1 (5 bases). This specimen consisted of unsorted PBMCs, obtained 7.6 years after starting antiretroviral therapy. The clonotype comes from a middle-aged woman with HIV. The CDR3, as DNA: TGTGCCACCAGCAGAGATTGGTCGGTCTTGAGTCTCCCTCAAGGGACGATTTGGGGCTACACCTTC. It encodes CATSRDWSVLSLPQGTIWGYTF.